This T cell receptor (beta chain) was documented in a study of blood T cell repertoires in COVID-19. Study-wide context: Samples of COVID-19 (acute and convalescent) were obtained from the United States, Italy and Spain.

Under the authors' procedure: Estimation of nucleated cell counts was performed using reference gene primer amplification. Profiled with immunoSEQ multiplex PCR; TCRdb holds only in-frame clones, not every one. The DNA gave D and trimming, while V, J and clone size come from that table. The repertoire holds 60,000 to 85,000 clones, approximately 86% seen once, with around 10% in the top ten. From germline, CDR1 is MGHRA and CDR2 YSYEKL. With 0 bases removed from V and 0 bases from J, the gap between germline ends came to 9 bases. The CDR3 loop spans 16 amino acids. This chain connects TRBV4-1 to TRBJ2-1; a possible D gene is TRBD2 (5 bases). Sequenced: peripheral blood. This TCR derives from a human donor in a cohort sampled during active COVID-19. The CDR3 reads CASSQDLASSYNEQFF. DNA of the CDR3: TGCGCCAGCAGCCAAGACTTAGCGTCCTCCTACAATGAGCAGTTCTTC.